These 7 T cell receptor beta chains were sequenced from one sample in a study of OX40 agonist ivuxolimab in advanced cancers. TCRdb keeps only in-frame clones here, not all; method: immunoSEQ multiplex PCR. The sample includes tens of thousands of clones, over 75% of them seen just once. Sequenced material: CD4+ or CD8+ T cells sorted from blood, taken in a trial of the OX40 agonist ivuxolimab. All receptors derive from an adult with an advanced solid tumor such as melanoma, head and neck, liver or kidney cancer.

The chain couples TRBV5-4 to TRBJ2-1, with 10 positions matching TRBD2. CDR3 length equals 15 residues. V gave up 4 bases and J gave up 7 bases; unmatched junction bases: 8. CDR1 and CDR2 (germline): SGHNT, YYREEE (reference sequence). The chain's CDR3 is CASSERTSGKNEQFF. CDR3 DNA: TGTGCCAGCAGCGAAAGGACTAGCGGAAAGAATGAGCAGTTCTTC.

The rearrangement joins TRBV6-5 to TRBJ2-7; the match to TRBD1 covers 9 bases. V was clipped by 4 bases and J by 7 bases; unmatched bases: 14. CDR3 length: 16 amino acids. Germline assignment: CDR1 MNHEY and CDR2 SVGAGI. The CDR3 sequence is CASSSNPGTGPREQYF. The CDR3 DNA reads TGTGCCAGCAGTTCGAACCCCGGGACAGGGCCTAGGGAGCAGTACTTC.

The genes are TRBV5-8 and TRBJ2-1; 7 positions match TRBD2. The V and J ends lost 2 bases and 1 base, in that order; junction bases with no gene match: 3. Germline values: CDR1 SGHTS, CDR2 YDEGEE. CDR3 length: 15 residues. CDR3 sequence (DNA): TGTGCCAGCAGCTTTCTAGCGGAATCCTACAATGAGCAGTTCTTC. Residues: CASSFLAESYNEQFF.

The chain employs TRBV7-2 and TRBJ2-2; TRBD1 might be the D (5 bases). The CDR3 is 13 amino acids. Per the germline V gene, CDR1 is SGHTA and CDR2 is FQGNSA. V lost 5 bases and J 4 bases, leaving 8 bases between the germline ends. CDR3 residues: CASSPGPTGELFF. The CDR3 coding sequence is TGTGCCAGCAGCCCAGGGCCCACCGGGGAGCTGTTTTTT.

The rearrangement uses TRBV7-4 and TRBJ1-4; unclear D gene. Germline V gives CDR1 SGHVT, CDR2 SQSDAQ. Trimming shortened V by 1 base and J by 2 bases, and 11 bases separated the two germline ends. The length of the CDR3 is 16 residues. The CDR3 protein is CASSLGAAPTNEKLFF. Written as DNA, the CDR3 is TGTGCCAGCAGCTTAGGGGCGGCCCCTACTAATGAAAAACTGTTTTTT.

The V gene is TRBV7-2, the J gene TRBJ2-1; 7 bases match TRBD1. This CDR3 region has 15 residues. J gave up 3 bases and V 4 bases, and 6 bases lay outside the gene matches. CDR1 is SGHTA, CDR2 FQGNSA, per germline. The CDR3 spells CASSSGTEIYNEQFF. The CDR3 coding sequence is TGTGCCAGCAGCTCCGGGACAGAGATCTACAATGAGCAGTTCTTC. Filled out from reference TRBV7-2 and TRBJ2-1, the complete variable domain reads GAGVSQSPSNKVTEKGKDVELRCDPISGHTALYWYRQSLGQGLEFLIYFQGNSAPDKSGLPSDRFSAERTGGSVSTLTIQRTQQEDSAVYLCASSSGTEIYNEQFFGPGTRLTVL.

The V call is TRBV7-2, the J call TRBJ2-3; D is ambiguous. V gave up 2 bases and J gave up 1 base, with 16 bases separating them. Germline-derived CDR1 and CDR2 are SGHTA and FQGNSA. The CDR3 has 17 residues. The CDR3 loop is CASSLKRSGSRTDTQYF. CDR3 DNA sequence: TGTGCCAGCAGCTTAAAGCGCTCGGGCAGTCGCACAGATACGCAGTATTTT. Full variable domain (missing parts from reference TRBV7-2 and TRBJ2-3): GAGVSQSPSNKVTEKGKDVELRCDPISGHTALYWYRQSLGQGLEFLIYFQGNSAPDKSGLPSDRFSAERTGGSVSTLTIQRTQQEDSAVYLCASSLKRSGSRTDTQYFGPGTRLTVL.